These 16 T cell receptor beta chains originate from one sample sequenced in a study of molecular identifiers for immune sequencing clone quantification. TCRdb analysed the PCR reads with MiXCR anew, one entry per CDR3 protein. The sample carries nearly 650,000 distinct CDR3 sequences, about 25% recorded once. What was sequenced was naive CD8+ T cells from blood, with Jurkat cell RNA spiked in. Stated subset: FACS-sorted CD8+CD4-CCR7+CD45RA+ naive T cells. Source of these receptors: a human donor in good health. Some libraries in this study had Jurkat cell RNA spiked in.

This chain joins TRBV27 and TRBJ2-3; D possibly corresponds to TRBD2 (6 bases). Germline V gene sequence: CDR1 MNHEY, CDR2 SMNVEV (reference sequence). The V and J ends lost 3 bases and 4 bases respectively, with 14 bases between them. CDR3 length: 15 residues. The CDR3 nucleotides are TGTGCCAGCAGTTTCCCCGGAGGCGGGGCAGATACGCAGTATTTT. It specifies CASSFPGGGADTQYF.

A single count supports this clonotype. This sequence joins TRBV7-2 and TRBJ2-7, with TRBD2 matching over 13 bases. The CDR3 extends over 16 amino acids. In germline, CDR1 is SGHTA, CDR2 FQGNSA. Trimming at V came to 5 bases and at J to 3 bases, leaving 7 bases not matched to a gene. The chain's CDR3 is CASSTGTSGVIYEQYF. The CDR3 region has the DNA TGTGCCAGCAGCACTGGGACTAGCGGGGTTATCTACGAGCAGTACTTC.

This clonotype turned up a few times. The CDR3 DNA reads as TGTGCCAGCAGTGAAAGGGGCTACAATGAGCAGTTCTTC. It encodes CASSERGYNEQFF. The chain has TRBV2 and TRBJ2-1; possibly TRBD1 for D (5 bases). The CDR3 covers 13 residues. Trimming left V 2 bases short and J 3 bases short, with 5 bases between. The germline V gene has CDR1 SNHLY and CDR2 FYNNEI.

Ten or more counts support this clonotype. The CDR3: CASSVGTSGIVGDTQYF. CDR3 coding DNA: TGTGCCAGCAGCGTAGGGACCAGCGGGATCGTTGGAGATACGCAGTATTTT. The chain recombines TRBV9 with TRBJ2-3; 7 bases match TRBD2. There are 17 residues in the CDR3. From germline, CDR1 is SGDLS and CDR2 YYNGEE. Losses at the gene ends were 0 bases for V and 5 bases for J; bases not matched to a gene: 12. Based on the CDR3 plus reference TRBV9 and TRBJ2-3, the full variable domain is DSGVTQTPKHLITATGQRVTLRCSPRSGDLSVYWYQQSLDQGLQFLIQYYNGEERAKGNILERFSAQQFPDLHSELNLSSLELGDSALYFCASSVGTSGIVGDTQYFGPGTRLTVL.

This clonotype was recorded a few times. The chain links TRBV4-1 to TRBJ2-4; D remains unclear. Trimming took 1 base from V and 9 from J, leaving 10 bases between them. The CDR3 runs to 13 residues. Germline lookup yields CDR1 MGHRA and CDR2 YSYEKL. CDR3 region: CASSQAAEGIQYF. The CDR3 nucleotides read TGCGCCAGCAGCCAAGCAGCTGAAGGCATTCAGTACTTC.

This clonotype was seen more than once but under ten times. This chain joins TRBV27 and TRBJ1-5, with TRBD1 matching 8 bases. The J segment lost 4 bases and the V segment lost 6 bases, leaving 8 bases of the junction unmatched. The CDR3 is 15 amino acids. Germline CDR1 reads MNHEY; CDR2 reads SMNVEV (reference sequence). In DNA, the CDR3 is TGTGCCAGCAGGTGGACAGGGAGCCTGAATCAGCCCCAGCATTTT. Translation gives CASRWTGSLNQPQHF.

This clonotype was counted ten times or more. This rearrangement joins TRBV20-1 to TRBJ1-5; 7 bases align to TRBD1. Germline V lookup: CDR1 DFQATT, CDR2 SNEGSKA (reference sequence). The junction had 11 bases not matched to a gene; V was cut back by 5 bases and J by 1 base. The CDR3 covers 16 residues. CDR3 sequence: CSALDRNLGSNQPQHF. The CDR3 DNA reads TGCAGTGCTTTGGACAGGAACCTAGGGAGCAATCAGCCCCAGCATTTT.

This clonotype was seen a few times. The chain is built from TRBV20-1 and TRBJ2-7; 10 positions agree with TRBD2. The germline CDR1 and CDR2 sequences are DFQATT and SNEGSKA (reference sequence). CDR3 length equals 15 residues. J was trimmed by 5 bases and V by 6 bases; bases with no gene match: 13. CDR3 in amino acids: CSALDSGLAPDEQYF. The CDR3 nucleotides read TGCAGTGCCTTAGACTCGGGACTAGCGCCGGACGAGCAGTACTTC.

This clonotype was observed a few times. The CDR3 sequence: CASSHGTGSNEQYF. The CDR3 DNA sequence: TGCGCCAGCAGCCACGGGACAGGGTCCAACGAGCAGTACTTC. The chain joins TRBV4-3 to TRBJ2-7, with TRBD1 matching 9 bases. This CDR3 has 14 amino acids. With 3 bases clipped from V and 5 bases from J, the junction kept 5 bases outside the gene matches. Germline CDR1 and CDR2: LGHNA and YSLEER.

The chain employs TRBV7-3 and TRBJ2-1; tentative D call: TRBD2 (6 bases). The germline V and J ends were trimmed by 1 base and 1 base, with 11 bases remaining between them. Germline loops: CDR1 SGHTA, CDR2 FQGTGA. This CDR3 has 16 amino acids. The CDR3 DNA sequence: TGTGCCAGCAGCTTAAGTCGACTAGGGTCCTACAATGAGCAGTTCTTC. Its translation is CASSLSRLGSYNEQFF.

The sample holds a few counts of this clonotype. The V and J genes are TRBV5-1 and TRBJ2-7, with D perhaps TRBD1 or TRBD2 (6 bases each). This CDR3 comprises 16 residues. V dropped 0 bases and J dropped 4 bases, with 17 bases sitting between them. Germline V CDR1 and CDR2: SGHRS, YFSETQ. CDR3 sequence (DNA): TGCGCCAGCAGCTTGGAATGGGGGGCAGGATTATACGAGCAGTACTTC. It encodes CASSLEWGAGLYEQYF.

V and J are TRBV11-2 and TRBJ2-1; TRBD1 is a possible D gene (5 bases). Germline V lookup: CDR1 SGHAT, CDR2 FQNNGV. V lost 1 base, J lost 7 bases, and 11 bases lay in between. The CDR3 runs 14 residues. CDR3: CASSLAVQGNEQFF. DNA of the CDR3: TGTGCCAGCAGCTTAGCGGTCCAGGGTAATGAGCAGTTCTTC.

Comments on this clonotype: A much larger clone lies one base from this, so it may be a read error. This chain links TRBV6-5 with TRBJ1-1; D unclear. The CDR3 loop spans 14 amino acids. Per the germline V gene, CDR1 is MNHEY and CDR2 is SVGAGI. The CDR3, as DNA: TGTGCCAGCAGTTACTCGATATCGGGCACTGGAGCTTTCTTT. This sequence encodes CASSYSISGTGAFF.

There are a few counts of this clonotype. This chain uses TRBV5-8 with TRBJ1-5; no firm D call. The CDR3 has 16 residues. CDR1 is SGHTS, CDR2 YDEGEE, per germline. V was trimmed by 5 bases and J by 5 bases, leaving 20 bases between them. The CDR3 protein is CASRDKGFVFDQPQHF. DNA for the CDR3: TGTGCCAGCAGGGATAAGGGTTTCGTGTTTGATCAGCCCCAGCATTTT.

In this sample, this clonotype turned up many times. The chain combines TRBV20-1 with TRBJ1-6; D gene uncertain. V shed 0 bases and J shed 7 bases, with 16 bases lying between them. In germline, CDR1 is DFQATT, CDR2 SNEGSKA (reference sequence). The CDR3 is made up of 16 amino acids. The CDR3, as DNA: TGCAGTGCTAGAGATTCGGTCGCACGCGGGAATTCACCCCTCCACTTT. Protein sequence: CSARDSVARGNSPLHF.

This clonotype has a handful of counts. The rearrangement links TRBV27 to TRBJ1-2; D call uncertain. CDR3 length: 13 residues. Germline CDR1 reads MNHEY; CDR2 reads SMNVEV (reference sequence). V lost 4 bases and J lost 2, with 8 bases in between. CDR3 nucleotide sequence: TGTGCCAGCAGTTCGTCAGAGAACTATGGCTACACCTTC. It is translated as CASSSSENYGYTF.